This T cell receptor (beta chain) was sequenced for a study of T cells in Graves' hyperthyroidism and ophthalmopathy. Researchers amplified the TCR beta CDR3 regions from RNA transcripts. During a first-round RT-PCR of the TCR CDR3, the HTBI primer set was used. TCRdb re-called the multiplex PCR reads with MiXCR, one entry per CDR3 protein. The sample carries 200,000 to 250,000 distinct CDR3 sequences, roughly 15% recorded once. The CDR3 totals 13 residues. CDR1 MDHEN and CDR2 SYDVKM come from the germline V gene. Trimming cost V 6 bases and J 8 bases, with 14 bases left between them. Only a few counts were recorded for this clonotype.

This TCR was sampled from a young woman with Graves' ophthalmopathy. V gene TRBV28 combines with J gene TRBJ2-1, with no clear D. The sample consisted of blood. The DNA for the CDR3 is TGTGCCAGCAGCCACCCGGCAGGATATGAGCAGTTCTTC. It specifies CASSHPAGYEQFF.